Sequencing of this T cell receptor beta chain was carried out in a study of CD8 T cells in Susac syndrome. An input of about 0.5 to 1 ug of RNA was subjected to reverse transcription using random hexamers. TCRdb analysed the immunoSEQ multiplex PCR reads with MiXCR anew, one entry per CDR3 protein. The repertoire consists of about 250,000 distinct CDR3 sequences, with 93% occurring once and the leading ten covering approximately 0.07%. Germline V CDR1 and CDR2: MGHDK, SYGVNS. Unmatched junction bases numbered 4, after V lost 6 bases and J lost 5 bases. The CDR3 is 14 amino acids. The sequence came from a human donor with multiple sclerosis. The rearrangement uses TRBV25-1 and TRBJ2-5, with 12 positions matching TRBD2. Sequenced: CD4+ T cells from PBMCs. DNA for the CDR3: TGTGCCAGCAGGGTCACTAGCGGGGGGGAGACCCAGTACTTC. Translated: CASRVTSGGETQYF.